One sample yielded the 21 T cell receptor beta chains listed below, sequenced in a study of a mutant IDH1 vaccine in newly diagnosed glioma. The time point is: week 11, during vaccination. Vaccination comprised doses that each held 300 ug of mutant IDH1 20-mer peptide, plus topical imiquimod. These receptors' antigens are unknown. Assay used: immunoSEQ multiplex PCR; TCRdb lists only in-frame clones, some missing. Found here are some 64,000 clones, roughly 80% of them singletons; the top ten hold about 6%. Material: PBMCs, obtained from a glioma patient whose treatment included an IDH1 peptide vaccine. All receptors come from a middle-aged man with glioma.

The CDR3 region is CASSVGASSGDNTGELFF. As DNA, the CDR3 is TGTGCCAGCAGCGTAGGGGCATCTAGCGGGGATAACACCGGGGAGCTGTTTTTT. This rearrangement joins TRBV9 to TRBJ2-2; 9 bases match TRBD2. The CDR3 has 18 residues. Germline CDR1 is SGDLS and CDR2 is YYNGEE. V lost 0 bases, J lost 2 bases, and 8 bases stayed unmatched.

This clone has a single count. The chain carries TRBV5-4 and TRBJ2-6; D remains ambiguous. With 4 bases removed from V and 0 bases from J, the gap between germline ends came to 11 bases. Germline V gene data show CDR1 as SGHNT and CDR2 as YYREEE (reference sequence). CDR3 length: 16 amino acids. CDR3: CASSPLVISGANVLTF. Written as DNA, the CDR3 is TGTGCCAGCAGCCCACTCGTAATCTCTGGGGCCAACGTCCTGACTTTC.

The chain joins TRBV11-2 to TRBJ1-4; D possibly corresponds to TRBD1 (6 bases). V was cut by 5 bases and J by 8 bases, with 21 bases left in between. The CDR3 runs to 16 residues. Looked up from germline, CDR1 is SGHAT and CDR2 is FQNNGV. The CDR3 sequence: CASSPIWRGRKEKLFF. CDR3 nucleotides: TGTGCCAGCAGCCCGATCTGGCGGGGGCGAAAGGAAAAACTGTTTTTT.

This chain links TRBV5-1 with TRBJ1-5; D not resolved. Germline lookup yields CDR1 SGHRS and CDR2 YFSETQ. The CDR3 spans 15 residues. Trimming took 4 bases from V and 7 from J, leaving 18 bases between them. The CDR3, as DNA: TGCGCCAGCAGCATGGACCCCGACGTATCGCAGCCCCAGCATTTT. This codes for CASSMDPDVSQPQHF.

V and J are TRBV19 and TRBJ1-1; D is possibly TRBD1 (5 bases). Germline V gene data show CDR1 as LNHDA and CDR2 as SQIVND (reference sequence). This CDR3 region has 14 residues. V was shortened by 1 base and J by 6 bases, with 12 bases between the two germline ends. CDR3 nucleotide sequence: TGTGCCAGTAGTATAGCAGTCCAAGGGGCTGAAGCTTTCTTT. Its protein product is CASSIAVQGAEAFF.

Comment on this clone: Within the sample, other DNA sequences also encode this same CDR3. The chain has TRBV4-3 and TRBJ1-1; D is undetermined. This CDR3 spans 13 amino acids. Germline V lookup: CDR1 LGHNA, CDR2 YSLEER. Trimming left V 0 bases short and J 8 bases short, with 10 bases between. The CDR3 is CASSQEEATEAFF. In DNA, the CDR3 is TGCGCCAGCAGCCAAGAAGAGGCCACCGAAGCTTTCTTT.

This clone was seen a single time. The V and J genes are TRBV9 and TRBJ2-2; D gene uncertain. Trimming cost V 0 bases and J 2 bases, with 5 bases left between them. Per germline, CDR1 SGDLS and CDR2 YYNGEE. The length of the CDR3 is 14 residues. The CDR3 loop is CASSVAANTGELFF. The CDR3 nucleotides are TGTGCCAGCAGCGTAGCTGCAAACACCGGGGAGCTGTTTTTT.

The genes are TRBV13 and TRBJ2-7; 8 nucleotides line up with TRBD1. With V trimmed by 5 bases and J by 7 bases, 13 bases remained unmatched. The CDR3 has 15 amino acids. The germline CDR1 and CDR2 sequences are PRHDT and FYEKMQ (reference sequence). The CDR3 reads CASSPTRTGPWEQYF. CDR3 in DNA: TGTGCCAGCAGCCCCACCAGGACAGGGCCGTGGGAGCAGTACTTC.

This chain joins TRBV19 and TRBJ1-2; D gene ambiguous. With 1 base removed from V and 8 bases from J, the gap between germline ends came to 11 bases. CDR3 length: 13 amino acids. Germline loops: CDR1 LNHDA, CDR2 SQIVND (reference sequence). CDR3 sequence (DNA): TGTGCCAGTAGTATAGGAAGGCCGGGAGGCTACACCTTC. It specifies CASSIGRPGGYTF.

This chain's CDR3 is CASSYSIDGGTEAFF. DNA for the CDR3: TGTGCCAGCAGTTACTCGATTGACGGGGGCACTGAAGCTTTCTTT. The chain combines TRBV6-5 with TRBJ1-1; D is possibly TRBD1 (5 bases). Germline CDR1 and CDR2: MNHEY and SVGAGI. The CDR3 sequence is 15 residues long. The V end was cut by 0 bases, the J end by 4 bases, with 12 bases between.

J is TRBJ2-1 and V is TRBV2; 7 bases line up with TRBD2. CDR3 length: 12 amino acids. J gave up 7 bases and V 8 bases, and 5 bases lay outside the gene matches. Germline V gene lookup returns CDR1 SNHLY and CDR2 FYNNEI. The CDR3 DNA sequence: TGTGCCAGCGGCCTGGGGGGGAATGAGCAGTTCTTC. It encodes CASGLGGNEQFF.

V is TRBV5-4 and J is TRBJ2-4, with 7 bases lining up with TRBD1. The junction had 9 bases not matched to a gene; V was cut back by 0 bases and J by 3 bases. This CDR3 is 17 amino acids long. CDR1 is SGHNT and CDR2 is YYREEE in the germline V gene (reference sequence). The CDR3, as DNA: TGTGCCAGCAGCTTGGATCTGACAGGGTCTGTCAAAAACATTCAGTACTTC. Encoded protein: CASSLDLTGSVKNIQYF.

The gene calls are TRBV5-5 and TRBJ2-7; TRBD1 or TRBD2 may be the D gene (6 bases each). The CDR3 totals 15 residues. CDR1 is SGHKS, CDR2 YYEKEE, per germline (reference sequence). Trimming cost V 3 bases and J 3 bases, with 16 bases left between them. CDR3 sequence (DNA): TGTGCCAGCAGCTCCACCAGGGGAGGAAGCTACGAGCAGTACTTC. Protein sequence: CASSSTRGGSYEQYF.

This clone showed up just a few times. The rearrangement uses TRBV9 and TRBJ1-2; D is undetermined. V shed 0 bases and J shed 8 bases, with 11 bases lying between them. CDR3 length: 13 amino acids. Germline V gene data show CDR1 as SGDLS and CDR2 as YYNGEE. The chain's CDR3 is CASSVVQRNGYTF. For the CDR3, the DNA is TGTGCCAGCAGCGTAGTACAGAGGAACGGCTACACCTTC.

This clone came up a few times. The CDR3, as DNA: TGTGCCAGTAGCGACCCTGACAATGCCTACGAGCAGTACTTC. Translating gives CASSDPDNAYEQYF. V is TRBV19 and J is TRBJ2-7, with unresolved D. Between the trimmed V and J ends, which lost 6 bases and 2 bases, there was a span of 14 bases. The CDR3 length is 14 residues. Per germline, CDR1 LNHDA and CDR2 SQIVND (reference sequence).

J is TRBJ2-3 and V is TRBV5-6, with 7 positions matching TRBD1. J lost 2 bases, V lost 1 base, and 7 bases had no gene match. CDR1 SGHDT and CDR2 YYEEEE come from the germline V gene. The CDR3 has 16 residues. This CDR3 is CASSLIDQGVTDTQYF. The CDR3 nucleotides read TGTGCCAGCAGCTTGATCGATCAGGGGGTCACAGATACGCAGTATTTT.

The CDR3 bases are TGTGCCACCAGCAGAGATCGGACAGGGACGGGCGAGCAGTACTTC. This encodes CATSRDRTGTGEQYF. The chain combines TRBV15 with TRBJ2-7, with 8 bases matching TRBD1. CDR3 length: 15 residues. V shed 0 bases, J shed 6 bases, and the junction held 7 bases outside the gene matches. Germline CDR1 and CDR2: LNHNV and YYDKDF (reference sequence).

The CDR3 spells CASSSGLAGGEETQYF. CDR3 DNA: TGTGCCAGCAGCTCGGGACTAGCGGGAGGAGAAGAGACCCAGTACTTC. The chain combines TRBV5-4 with TRBJ2-5, with TRBD2 matching over 15 bases. CDR1 is SGHNT and CDR2 is YYREEE in the germline V gene (reference sequence). This CDR3 contains 16 residues. V lost 3 bases and J lost 3; bases outside the gene matches: 3.

The rearrangement joins TRBV5-5 to TRBJ1-2; no reliable D call. Germline loops: CDR1 SGHKS, CDR2 YYEKEE (reference sequence). The CDR3 runs to 15 residues. The V and J ends lost 3 bases and 3 bases respectively, with 15 bases between them. CDR3 nucleotides: TGTGCCAGCAGCTCAGATCCGCGGATTGACTATGGCTACACCTTC. Translated, it gives CASSSDPRIDYGYTF.

This chain links TRBV4-1 with TRBJ1-2, with 7 bases matching TRBD1. CDR3 length: 19 residues. Trimming took 2 bases from V and 1 from J; bases not matched to a gene: 16. The germline V gene encodes CDR1 MGHRA and CDR2 YSYEKL. CDR3 bases: TGCGCCAGCAGCCAAAGACTGACGGGACAGCTAAAAAATAACTATGGCTACACCTTC. Residues: CASSQRLTGQLKNNYGYTF.

The chain recombines TRBV7-9 with TRBJ2-2; D gene unclear. The ends were cut back, 3 bases at V and 7 bases at J, with 6 bases in the middle. Germline CDR1 is SEHNR and CDR2 is FQNEAQ (reference sequence). The CDR3 spans 12 residues. CDR3 in amino acids: CASSFPGGELFF. CDR3 DNA: TGTGCCAGCAGCTTTCCGGGCGGGGAGCTGTTTTTT.